The 23 T cell receptor beta chains below all came from one sample that was sequenced in a study of T cells in Graves' hyperthyroidism and ophthalmopathy. TCR beta CDR3 regions were amplified from RNA transcripts. RT-PCR in the first round (using the HTBI primer set) targeted the TCR CDR3. TCRdb re-analysed the multiplex PCR reads in MiXCR, keeping a single row per CDR3 protein. Found here are approximately 610,000 distinct CDR3 sequences, roughly 14% of them singletons; the top ten hold 4% to 5.5%. Specimen: blood. These receptors were taken from a woman in her 40s with Graves' ophthalmopathy.

This clonotype was observed at least ten times. DNA for the CDR3: TGTGCCAGCAGTGAACGTCCCCGGGGTGGAGGGGAGACCCAGTACTTC. This translates into CASSERPRGGGETQYF. J is TRBJ2-5 and V is TRBV25-1; D perhaps matches TRBD2 (6 bases). Germline loops: CDR1 MGHDK, CDR2 SYGVNS. Deletions cut 2 bases from V and 5 bases from J, with 18 bases between. The CDR3 has 16 amino acids.

The chain combines TRBV6-5 with TRBJ2-5; D could derive from TRBD1 or TRBD2 (6 bases each). CDR1 and CDR2 (germline): MNHEY, SVGAGI. The CDR3 covers 15 residues. V lost 3 bases to trimming and J lost 4 bases, with 15 bases between them. CDR3 in amino acids: CASSYTMGGRETQYF. CDR3 coding DNA: TGTGCCAGCAGTTATACTATGGGGGGCCGAGAGACCCAGTACTTC.

This clonotype was detected ten times or more. The J gene is TRBJ2-2, the V gene TRBV29-1; TRBD1 matches at 8 bases. There are 14 residues in the CDR3. Germline lookup yields CDR1 SQVTM and CDR2 ANQGSEA. The V segment lost 6 bases and the J segment 7 bases; nucleotides outside the gene matches: 10. The CDR3 reads CSVRRQGSGGELFF. The CDR3 region has the DNA TGCAGCGTGAGAAGACAGGGGTCGGGCGGGGAGCTGTTTTTT.

This clonotype was recorded at least ten times. The chain recombines TRBV29-1 with TRBJ1-1; 9 bases fit TRBD1. Germline lookup yields CDR1 SQVTM and CDR2 ANQGSEA. The CDR3 spans 13 residues. V dropped 7 bases and J dropped 3; count of bases not matched to a gene: 6. This CDR3 is CSGHRGRDTEAFF. Here the CDR3 DNA reads TGCAGCGGGCACAGGGGGCGCGACACTGAAGCTTTCTTT.

This clonotype has at least ten counts. This may be a read error, as it is one base from a much larger clone. This sequence joins TRBV28 and TRBJ2-5, with TRBD2 identical over 10 bases. From germline, CDR1 is MDHEN and CDR2 SYDVKM. The CDR3 has 15 amino acids. This chain's CDR3 is CASSLLAGVEEAQYF. The CDR3 DNA reads as TGTGCCAGCAGTTTGCTAGCGGGAGTGGAAGAGGCCCAGTACTTC.

This clonotype was recorded at least ten times. The J gene is TRBJ1-1, the V gene TRBV19, with TRBD1 as a possible D gene (5 bases). CDR3 size: 15 residues. CDR1 and CDR2 (germline): LNHDA, SQIVND (reference sequence). The V end lost 3 bases, the J end lost 3 bases, and 14 bases lay between the germline ends. The CDR3 protein is CASSMEGRPYTEAFF. The CDR3 nucleotides are TGTGCCAGTAGTATGGAGGGGAGACCTTACACTGAAGCTTTCTTT.

This clonotype was counted at least ten times. The chain carries TRBV29-1 and TRBJ2-4; D gene unclear. Germline values: CDR1 SQVTM, CDR2 ANQGSEA. The CDR3 contains 15 residues. V was shortened by 4 bases and J by 1 base, with 14 bases between the two germline ends. Here the CDR3 reads CSVVDGSMAKNIQYF. The CDR3 DNA is TGCAGCGTTGTTGACGGCTCTATGGCCAAAAACATTCAGTACTTC.

This clonotype was seen many times. A much larger clone is a single base away; this may be a read error. The chain links TRBV6-2 or TRBV6-3 to TRBJ2-7; no clear D. Germline CDR1 and CDR2: MNHEY and SVGEGT. V was clipped by 6 bases and J by 0 bases, with 6 bases between them. The CDR3 consists of 12 residues. CDR3 residues: CASRQVSYEQYF. CDR3 sequence (DNA): TGTGCCAGCAGGCAGGTCTCCTACGAGCAGTACTTC.

In this sample, this clonotype turned up many times. This chain connects TRBV6-2 or TRBV6-3 to TRBJ2-4; 8 positions match TRBD1. Trimming took 2 bases from V and 6 from J; bases not matched to a gene: 3. CDR1 and CDR2 (germline): MNHEY, SVGEGT. The CDR3 runs to 14 residues. The CDR3 nucleotides read TGTGCCAGCAGTTACACAGGGGGATTAAACATTCAGTACTTC. Translated, it gives CASSYTGGLNIQYF.

This clonotype showed up many times. The J gene is TRBJ1-1, the V gene TRBV29-1; D unclear. Trimming shortened V by 5 bases and J by 2 bases, and 9 bases separated the two germline ends. Per the germline V gene, CDR1 is SQVTM and CDR2 is ANQGSEA. The CDR3 spans 12 residues. CDR3 nucleotide sequence: TGCAGCGTTCGGACTGGTAACACTGAAGCTTTCTTT. It is translated as CSVRTGNTEAFF.

This clonotype was detected only a few times. The chain uses TRBV5-1 and TRBJ2-5, with 8 bases matching TRBD2. Germline assignment: CDR1 SGHRS and CDR2 YFSETQ. This CDR3 is 15 amino acids long. The V gene end was trimmed by 2 bases and the J gene end by 5 bases; junction bases not matched to a gene: 8. CDR3 sequence reads: CASSFSGISIETQYF. The DNA for the CDR3 is TGCGCCAGCAGCTTTAGCGGGATCAGTATTGAGACCCAGTACTTC.

The gene calls are TRBV12-3 or TRBV12-4 and TRBJ1-5; D gene ambiguous. This CDR3 is 14 amino acids long. Trimming left V 3 bases short and J 6 bases short, with 12 bases between. The CDR3 loop is CASSLGGFLQPQHF. Here the CDR3 DNA reads TGTGCCAGCAGTTTGGGCGGGTTTCTTCAGCCCCAGCATTTT.

The genes are TRBV4-2 and TRBJ1-1, with D unresolved. Trimming shortened V by 3 bases and J by 1 base, and 24 bases separated the two germline ends. Germline V gene data show CDR1 as LGHNA and CDR2 as YNFKEQ. CDR3 length: 19 amino acids. The CDR3 nucleotides read TGTGCCAGCAGCCATCCCCTGGCCGGCCAAGAGATTCGGAACACTGAAGCTTTCTTT. The encoded protein is CASSHPLAGQEIRNTEAFF.

This clonotype was seen ten or more times. Being one base from a much bigger clone, this may be a read error. The CDR3 does not close with the conserved phenylalanine or tryptophan, likely indicating a read error. The chain couples TRBV7-8 to TRBJ2-7; unclear D gene. With 5 bases removed from V and 3 bases from J, the gap between germline ends came to 11 bases. Germline CDR1 SGHVS, CDR2 FQNEAQ. The CDR3 has 13 amino acids. Here the CDR3 DNA reads TGTGCCAGCAGCCGACAACAAGACTACGAGCAGTACTTG. Amino acids: CASSRQQDYEQYL.

This clonotype was seen repeatedly, ten times or more. The chain has TRBV20-1 and TRBJ1-5; no firm D call. V lost 3 bases and J 4 bases, leaving 13 bases between the germline ends. Germline V gene sequence: CDR1 DFQATT, CDR2 SNEGSKA (reference sequence). The CDR3 consists of 14 residues. This chain's CDR3 is CSASHPDGNQPQHF. DNA for the CDR3: TGCAGTGCTAGTCACCCCGACGGTAATCAGCCCCAGCATTTT.

This clonotype was counted a few times. The rearrangement joins TRBV10-3 to TRBJ2-2; the match to TRBD2 covers 9 bases. Germline CDR1 reads ENHRY; CDR2 reads SYGVKD. This CDR3 region has 16 residues. After removal of 11 bases from V and 1 base from J, the junction contained 11 bases not matched to a gene. The CDR3 loop is CASNPRLAENTGELFF. The CDR3 bases are TGTGCCTCCAACCCCAGACTAGCGGAGAACACCGGGGAGCTGTTTTTT.

This clonotype was counted many times. The chain couples TRBV7-2 to TRBJ2-5, with D perhaps matching TRBD1 (8 bases). Germline V CDR1 and CDR2: SGHTA, FQGNSA. V gave up 5 bases and J gave up 1 base, with 17 bases separating them. The CDR3 runs to 16 residues. CDR3 sequence (DNA): TGTGCCAGCAGCAGCGGGGCAGGGGGCTTCCAAGAGACCCAGTACTTC. Its protein is CASSSGAGGFQETQYF.

The sample holds a few counts of this clonotype. This chain uses TRBV7-9 with TRBJ1-1, with D possibly being TRBD1 (6 bases). CDR3 length: 15 residues. CDR1 is SEHNR, CDR2 FQNEAQ, per germline (reference sequence). The V end lost 5 bases, the J end lost 7 bases, and 20 bases lay between the germline ends. The CDR3 coding sequence is TGTGCCAGCAGCCCGAACATGGGACACAAAGGTGAAGCTTTCTTT. It specifies CASSPNMGHKGEAFF.

This clonotype came up once. A much larger clonotype is one base distant, so this may be a read error. V and J are TRBV20-1 and TRBJ2-7; possibly TRBD1 or TRBD2 for D (5 bases each). The ends were cut back, 5 bases at V and 5 bases at J, with 22 bases in the middle. CDR1 is DFQATT and CDR2 is SNEGSKA in the germline V gene (reference sequence). CDR3 length: 15 amino acids. Here the CDR3 reads CSAGDVTGSKDEQYF. In nucleotides, the CDR3 is TGCAGTGCTGGGGACGTGACTGGGTCGAAAGACGAGCAGTACTTC.

This clonotype showed up many times. The chain recombines TRBV28 with TRBJ2-7, with a weak D call TRBD2 (5 bases). The CDR3 extends over 13 amino acids. Germline V gives CDR1 MDHEN, CDR2 SYDVKM. The V gene lost 8 bases and the J gene lost 0 bases, with 11 bases spanning the gap. CDR3 DNA: TGTGCCAGCGGTACGACTAACTCCTACGAGCAGTACTTC. It is translated as CASGTTNSYEQYF.

Points on this clonotype: The junction departs from the called germline gene at one end, perhaps through a read error. The chain couples TRBV11-3 to TRBJ2-1; 9 bases match TRBD2. This CDR3 has 16 residues. Germline V gene lookup returns CDR1 SGHNT and CDR2 YENEEA. The CDR3 DNA reads as TGTGCCAGCAGCCGATTAGCGGGAGTCTCCGACAATGAGCAGTTCTTC. This sequence encodes CASSRLAGVSDNEQFF.

This clonotype has only a few counts. V is TRBV20-1 and J is TRBJ2-7; D gene ambiguous. CDR1 and CDR2 from the germline V gene are DFQATT and SNEGSKA (reference sequence). Trimming took off 1 base at V and 6 bases at J, with 13 bases between the two ends. The CDR3 spans 13 residues. The CDR3 loop is CSARGRTVFEQYF. In nucleotides, the CDR3 is TGCAGTGCTAGAGGAAGGACGGTCTTCGAGCAGTACTTC.

This clonotype was seen only a few times. The chain combines TRBV6-2 or TRBV6-3 with TRBJ2-2, with no clear D. Germline assignment: CDR1 MNHEY and CDR2 SVGEGT. Trimming pared 5 bases from V and 2 bases from J, leaving 6 bases between. CDR3 length: 13 amino acids. The CDR3 is CASSRRNTGELFF. The CDR3 nucleotides read TGTGCCAGCAGTCGCAGAAACACCGGGGAGCTGTTTTTT.